A single sample gave rise to the 2 T cell receptor beta chains below, sequenced in a study of cytomegalovirus exposure and HLA in healthy donors. Use of 60 Vbeta and 13 Jbeta primers characterized the PCR. Data came from immunoSEQ multiplex PCR; TCRdb stores just in-frame clones and leaves some out. Counted here are about 140,000 clones, over 75% occurring once; the ten biggest clones make up 0.4% to 0.55%. The sample taken for sequencing was PBMCs. These receptors came from a woman aged 40 to 50 in good health and CMV-seronegative.

The chain recombines TRBV15 with TRBJ2-3; TRBD2 is a possible D gene (6 bases). Trimming cost V 0 bases and J 3 bases, with 13 bases left between them. Germline CDR1 and CDR2: LNHNV and YYDKDF (reference sequence). This CDR3 is built from 16 residues. CDR3 sequence: CATSRDAGSLTDTQYF. The CDR3 nucleotides read TGTGCCACCAGCAGAGATGCGGGGTCGCTGACAGATACGCAGTATTTT. Drawing the rest from reference TRBV15 and TRBJ2-3, the complete variable domain is DAMVIQNPRYQVTQFGKPVTLSCSQTLNHNVMYWYQQKSSQAPKLLFHYYDKDFNNEADTPDNFQSRRPNTSFCFLDIRSPGLGDTAMYLCATSRDAGSLTDTQYFGPGTRLTVL.

The J gene is TRBJ2-7, the V gene TRBV6-1; D is unclear. The germline V gene has CDR1 MNHNS and CDR2 SASEGT. Between the trimmed V and J ends, which lost 2 bases and 2 bases, there was a span of 13 bases. This CDR3 region has 15 residues. CDR3 loop: CASSESVASPYEQYF. DNA for the CDR3: TGTGCCAGCAGTGAAAGCGTAGCTTCTCCCTACGAGCAGTACTTC.